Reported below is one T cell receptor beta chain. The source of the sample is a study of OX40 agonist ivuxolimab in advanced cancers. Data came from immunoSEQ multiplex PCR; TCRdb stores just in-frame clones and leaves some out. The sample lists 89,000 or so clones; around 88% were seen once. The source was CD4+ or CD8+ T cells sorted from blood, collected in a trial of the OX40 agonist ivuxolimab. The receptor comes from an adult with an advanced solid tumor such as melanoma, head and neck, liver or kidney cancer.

This CDR3 is CASAKMTGAYYEQYF. The DNA for the CDR3 is TGTGCCAGCGCAAAGATGACAGGGGCTTACTACGAGCAGTACTTC. The chain joins TRBV7-9 to TRBJ2-7; 8 nucleotides align to TRBD1. J gave up 3 bases and V 8 bases, and 12 bases lay outside the gene matches. Germline loops: CDR1 SEHNR, CDR2 FQNEAQ (reference sequence). The CDR3 contains 15 residues.